These T cell receptor beta chains were read from a single sample in a study of blood T cell repertoires in COVID-19. The assay was immunoSEQ multiplex PCR, and TCRdb's table has in-frame clones only and misses some. The top ten clones hold around two fifths of a sample with around 160,000 clones, 84% of them seen once. The sample taken for sequencing was peripheral blood. These receptor sequences come from a human donor in a cohort sampled during active COVID-19. CDR3s include the opening cysteine and the closing phenylalanine or tryptophan. D genes are given only for firm matches. Clone size is given for some rows only: seen once, a few or many times, or a class if the clone is expanded.

j_gene,v_gene,d_gene,abundance,CDR3nt,CDR3aa
TRBJ2-7,TRBV5-4,TRBD2,.,TGTGCCAGCAGCTTCCGCGGGGGGGTTTACGAGCAGTACTTC,CASSFRGGVYEQYF
TRBJ2-1,TRBV24-1,TRBD2,.,TGTGCCACCAGTGATTTGCACACTAGCGGGGGGAATGAGCAGTTCTTC,CATSDLHTSGGNEQFF
TRBJ2-5,TRBV28,TRBD1,.,TGTGCCAGCAGTTTAATAAGGGGGCCGGGAGAGACCCAGTACTTC,CASSLIRGPGETQYF
TRBJ2-3,TRBV5-6,TRBD2,.,TGTGCCAGCAGTTTGACTAGCGGGGGGGCCCGGGGCACAGATACGCAGTATTTT,CASSLTSGGARGTDTQYF
TRBJ1-4,TRBV5-1,.,.,TGCGCCAGCAGGGCGTCCGGGACAACTAATGAAAAACTGTTTTTT,CASRASGTTNEKLFF
TRBJ2-1,TRBV5-5,.,.,TGTGCCAGCAGCTTGGCAGGGGATTCCTACAATGAGCAGTTCTTC,CASSLAGDSYNEQFF
TRBJ1-6,TRBV29-1,.,.,TGCAGCGTTGAAGATGGGGGGGCAGGGCGTAATTCACCCCTCCACTTT,CSVEDGGAGRNSPLHF
TRBJ1-1,TRBV7-8,TRBD1,.,TGTGCCAGCAGCGGGACAGGGGGCGGGTGGCAAGCTTTCTTT,CASSGTGGGWQAFF
TRBJ2-1,TRBV11-3,TRBD1,.,TGTGCCAGCGATCCGGGCAGGGGACAGGGGGCTCGGAATGAGCAGTTCTTC,CASDPGRGQGARNEQFF
TRBJ1-5,TRBV11-2,.,.,TGTGCCAGCAGCTTAGACCCGCGTGTGGGCAATCAGCCCCAGCATTTT,CASSLDPRVGNQPQHF
TRBJ1-3,TRBV19,.,.,TGTGCCAGTAGTAAGGTAGGGGGACACGGATCTGGAAACACCATATATTTT,CASSKVGGHGSGNTIYF
TRBJ1-2,TRBV29-1,TRBD1,once,TGCAGCGTTCCCAACATCGACAGGGTTTTAGGTGGCTACACCTTC,CSVPNIDRVLGGYTF
TRBJ2-2,TRBV7-2,.,.,TGTGCCAGCAGCTTCAACCCGGACAGGAACACCGGGGAGCTGTTTTTT,CASSFNPDRNTGELFF
TRBJ2-1,TRBV4-3,.,.,TGCGCCAGCAGCCAAGATCGACTTTACAATGAGCAGTTCTTC,CASSQDRLYNEQFF
TRBJ1-2,TRBV19,TRBD1,.,TGTGCCAGTATGGCCCTCCCGGGACAGGGGGTAGGTGGCTACACCTTC,CASMALPGQGVGGYTF
TRBJ1-2,TRBV4-1,.,few,TGCGCCAGCAGCCAAGTACTCCCAGGCAACTATGGCTACACCTTC,CASSQVLPGNYGYTF
TRBJ1-4,TRBV11-3,.,.,TGTGCCAGCAGGTCACAGGGAGGGGCAACTAATGAAAAACTGTTTTTT,CASRSQGGATNEKLFF
TRBJ1-1,TRBV18,.,few,TGTGCCAGCTCACGGGAGGGAGGGACTGAAGCTTTCTTT,CASSREGGTEAFF
TRBJ1-1,TRBV10-3,TRBD1,few,TGTGCCATCAGCCCGACAGGGGGTCGAACTGAAGCTTTCTTT,CAISPTGGRTEAFF
TRBJ2-2,TRBV6-2/TRBV6-3,TRBD2,few,TGTGCCAGCAGTGGAACACGACTAGCGGGGGGGGGCGCCGGGGAGCTGTTTTTT,CASSGTRLAGGGAGELFF
TRBJ1-1,TRBV5-4,TRBD1,.,TGTGCCAGCAGGCCACAGGGGGCGGGTGAAGCTTTCTTT,CASRPQGAGEAFF
TRBJ1-6,TRBV10-2,.,.,TGCGCCAGCAGTCCCCCCGACAGTTTTCCCCTCCACTTT,CASSPPDSFPLHF
TRBJ1-5,TRBV6-5,.,.,TGTGCCAGCAGTTCCAGTAGCAATCAGCCCCAGCATTTT,CASSSSSNQPQHF
TRBJ2-5,TRBV5-5,.,.,TGTGCCAGCAGTTTCGGAACTCCGGGTCGCGAAGAGACCCAGTACTTC,CASSFGTPGREETQYF
TRBJ1-2,TRBV28,.,.,TGTGCCAGCAGTTTCGGCGGATACTATGGCTACACCTTC,CASSFGGYYGYTF
TRBJ1-1,TRBV3-1/TRBV3-2,.,.,TGTGCCAGCGGTTCGAGGATATCGAACACTGAAGCTTTCTTT,CASGSRISNTEAFF
TRBJ2-3,TRBV7-2,TRBD1,.,TGTGCCAGCAGCACAGGACAGGGAGGAGGAGATACGCAGTATTTT,CASSTGQGGGDTQYF
TRBJ2-5,TRBV3-1/TRBV3-2,.,.,TGTGCCAGCAGCCGGGGCATTGAGACCCAGTACTTC,CASSRGIETQYF
TRBJ2-4,TRBV6-5,.,.,TGTGCCAGTACCAACAGGAACATTCAGTACTTC,CASTNRNIQYF
TRBJ1-2,TRBV5-1,TRBD1,.,TGCGCCAGCCTTTCGGGGACAGGCGGAGGCTACACCTTC,CASLSGTGGGYTF
TRBJ2-7,TRBV21-1,.,.,TGTGCCAGCCGTTCCCTGGACAGGGGCCACCCGAAGCCGTACGAGCAGTACTTC,CASRSLDRGHPKPYEQYF
TRBJ1-1,TRBV5-5,.,.,TGTGCCAGCAGCTTGGTGGGGGCGCGAACTGAAGCTTTCTTT,CASSLVGARTEAFF
TRBJ2-3,TRBV5-1,TRBD2,once,TGCGCCAGCAGCCCGGGACTAGCGGCGAGCACAGATACGCAGTATTTT,CASSPGLAASTDTQYF
TRBJ1-2,TRBV11-1,.,once,TGTGCCAGCAGCTTAGCAGCCGGGTCGGGTGGCTACACCTTC,CASSLAAGSGGYTF
TRBJ1-2,TRBV5-4,.,.,TGTGCCAGCAGCTCAAGATACCCCCGGGAGCGAGACTATGGCTACACCTTC,CASSSRYPRERDYGYTF